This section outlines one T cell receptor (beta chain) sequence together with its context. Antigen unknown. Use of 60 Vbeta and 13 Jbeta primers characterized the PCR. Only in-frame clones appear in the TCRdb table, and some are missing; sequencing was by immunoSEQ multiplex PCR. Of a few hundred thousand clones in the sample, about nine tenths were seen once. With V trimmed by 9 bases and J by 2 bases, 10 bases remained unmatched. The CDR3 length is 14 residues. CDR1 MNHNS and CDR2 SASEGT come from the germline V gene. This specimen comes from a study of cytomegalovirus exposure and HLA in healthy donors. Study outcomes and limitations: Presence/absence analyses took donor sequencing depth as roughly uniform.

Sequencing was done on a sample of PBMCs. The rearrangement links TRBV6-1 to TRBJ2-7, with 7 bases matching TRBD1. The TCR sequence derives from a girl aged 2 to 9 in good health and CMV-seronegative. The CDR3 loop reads CASTGTVPAYEQYF. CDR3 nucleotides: TGTGCCAGTACCGGGACAGTCCCTGCCTACGAGCAGTACTTC.